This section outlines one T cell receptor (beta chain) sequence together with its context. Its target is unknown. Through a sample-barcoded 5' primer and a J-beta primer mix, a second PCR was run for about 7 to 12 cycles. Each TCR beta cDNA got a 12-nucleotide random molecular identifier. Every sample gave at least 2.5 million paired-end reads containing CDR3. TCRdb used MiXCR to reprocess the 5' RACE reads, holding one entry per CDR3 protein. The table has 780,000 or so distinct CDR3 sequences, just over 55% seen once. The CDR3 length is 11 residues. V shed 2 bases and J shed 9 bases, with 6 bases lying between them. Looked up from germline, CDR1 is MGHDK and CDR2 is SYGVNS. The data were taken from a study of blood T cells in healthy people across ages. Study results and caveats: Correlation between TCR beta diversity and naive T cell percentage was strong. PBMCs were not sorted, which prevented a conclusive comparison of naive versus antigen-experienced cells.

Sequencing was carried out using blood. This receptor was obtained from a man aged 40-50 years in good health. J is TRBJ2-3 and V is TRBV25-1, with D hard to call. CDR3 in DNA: TGTGCCAGCAGTGAAGTGGGAACGCAGTATTTT. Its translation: CASSEVGTQYF. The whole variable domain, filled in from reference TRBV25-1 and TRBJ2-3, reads EADIYQTPRYLVIGTGKKITLECSQTMGHDKMYWYQQDPGMELHLIHYSYGVNSTEKGDLSSESTVSRIRTEHFPLTLESARPSHTSQYLCASSEVGTQYFGPGTRLTVL.